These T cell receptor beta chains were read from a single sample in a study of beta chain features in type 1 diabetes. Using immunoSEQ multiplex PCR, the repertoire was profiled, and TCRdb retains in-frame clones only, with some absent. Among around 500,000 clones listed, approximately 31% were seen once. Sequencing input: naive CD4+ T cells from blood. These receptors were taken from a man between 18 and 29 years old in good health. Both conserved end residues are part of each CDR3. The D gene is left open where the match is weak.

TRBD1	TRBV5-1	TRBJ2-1	CASSLQGASYNEQFF
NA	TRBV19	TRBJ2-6	CASSIPETGANVLTF
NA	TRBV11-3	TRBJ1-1	CASSRGVNTEAFF
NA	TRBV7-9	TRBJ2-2	CASRPTATGELFF
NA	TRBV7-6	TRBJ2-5	CASSSTGSYQETQYF
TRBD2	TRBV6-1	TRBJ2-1	CASSEAIQGLAGINEQFF
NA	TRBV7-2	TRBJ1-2	CASSFVRESYGYTF
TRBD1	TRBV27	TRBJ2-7	CASSLSDRREQYF
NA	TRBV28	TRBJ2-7	CASSTQALYEQYF
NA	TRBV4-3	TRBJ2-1	CASSQEGLNEQFF
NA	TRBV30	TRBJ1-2	CAWSVRGAGPSPYGYTF
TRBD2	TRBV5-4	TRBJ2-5	CASSLIAGGETQYF
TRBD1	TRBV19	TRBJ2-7	CAAGTGDEQYF
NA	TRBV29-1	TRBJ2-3	CSVDGGVGSTDTQYF
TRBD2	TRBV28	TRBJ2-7	CASSPRLAGAHEQYF
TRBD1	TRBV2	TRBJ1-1	CASSRTGLGGTEAFF
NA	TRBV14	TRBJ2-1	CASSQDNSYNEQFF
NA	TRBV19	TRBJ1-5	CASSWGDQPQHF
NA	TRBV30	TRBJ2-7	CAWARVTYEQYF
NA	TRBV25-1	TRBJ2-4	CASSGLGRGMDIQYF
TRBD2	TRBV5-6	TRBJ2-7	CASIRVGGTTYEQYF
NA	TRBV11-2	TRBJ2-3	CASSPQGGSATDTQYF
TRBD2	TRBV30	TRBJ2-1	CAWRRAGGSEQFF
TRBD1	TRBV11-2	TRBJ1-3	CASSAGQAPGNTIYF
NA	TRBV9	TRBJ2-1	CASSPFVRSSYNEQFF
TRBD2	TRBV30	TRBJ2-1	CAWSVGLAGEQFF
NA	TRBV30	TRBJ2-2	CATTPPKELFF
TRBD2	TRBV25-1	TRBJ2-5	CASSGIPGGETQYF
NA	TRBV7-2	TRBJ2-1	CASSSPPGHYNEQFF
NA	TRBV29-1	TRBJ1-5	CSVELSPNQPQHF
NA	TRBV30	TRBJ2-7	CAWNGRYEQYF
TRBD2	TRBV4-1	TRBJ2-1	CASSLPTSGRGNNEQFF
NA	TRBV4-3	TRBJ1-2	CASSQDRYSYGYTF
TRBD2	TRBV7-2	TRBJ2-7	CASSSPTSGAYEQYF
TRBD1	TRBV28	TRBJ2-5	CASSSWDRGRETQYF
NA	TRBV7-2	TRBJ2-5	CASSLAGIREETQYF